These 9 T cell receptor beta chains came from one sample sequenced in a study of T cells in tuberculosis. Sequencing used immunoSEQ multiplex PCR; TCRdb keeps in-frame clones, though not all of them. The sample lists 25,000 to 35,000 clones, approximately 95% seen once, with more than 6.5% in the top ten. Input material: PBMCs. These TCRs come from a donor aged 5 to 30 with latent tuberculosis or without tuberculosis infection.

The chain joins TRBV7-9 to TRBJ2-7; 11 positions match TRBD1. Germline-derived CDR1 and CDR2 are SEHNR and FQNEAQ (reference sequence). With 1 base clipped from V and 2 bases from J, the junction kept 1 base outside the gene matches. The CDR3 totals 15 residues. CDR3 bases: TGTGCCAGCAGCTTAGGGGACAGGGGGACCTACGAGCAGTACTTC. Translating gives CASSLGDRGTYEQYF.

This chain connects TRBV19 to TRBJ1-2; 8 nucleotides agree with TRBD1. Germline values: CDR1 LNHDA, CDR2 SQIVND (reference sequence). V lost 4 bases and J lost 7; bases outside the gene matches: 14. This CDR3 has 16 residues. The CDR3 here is CASSKLGQGRLGGYTF. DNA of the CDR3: TGTGCCAGTAGTAAACTCGGACAGGGCCGTCTCGGTGGCTACACCTTC.

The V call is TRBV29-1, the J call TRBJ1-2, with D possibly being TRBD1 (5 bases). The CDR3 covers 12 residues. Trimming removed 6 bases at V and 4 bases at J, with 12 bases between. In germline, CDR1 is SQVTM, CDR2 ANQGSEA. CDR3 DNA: TGCAGCGTGGACCCCAGGGCCTATGGCTACACCTTC. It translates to CSVDPRAYGYTF.

The CDR3 DNA reads as TGTGCCAGCAGCCGCCAGGGAACTGAAGCTTTCTTT. Its translation: CASSRQGTEAFF. V usage is TRBV7-8 and J usage is TRBJ1-1, with D perhaps TRBD1 (5 bases). The V end lost 5 bases, the J end lost 5 bases, and 9 bases lay between the germline ends. Per the germline V gene, CDR1 is SGHVS and CDR2 is FQNEAQ. The CDR3 has 12 residues.

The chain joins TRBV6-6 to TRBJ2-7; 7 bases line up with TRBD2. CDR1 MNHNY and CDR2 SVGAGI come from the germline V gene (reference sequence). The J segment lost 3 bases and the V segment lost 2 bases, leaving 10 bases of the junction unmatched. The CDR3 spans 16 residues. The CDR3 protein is CASSYPEGGRVYEQYF. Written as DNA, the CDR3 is TGTGCCAGCAGTTACCCCGAAGGAGGGAGGGTCTACGAGCAGTACTTC.

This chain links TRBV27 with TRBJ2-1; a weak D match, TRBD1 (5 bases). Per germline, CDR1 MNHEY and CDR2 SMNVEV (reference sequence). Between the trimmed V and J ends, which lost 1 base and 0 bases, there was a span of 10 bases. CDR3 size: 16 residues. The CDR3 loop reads CASSLFRVSSYNEQFF. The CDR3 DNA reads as TGTGCCAGCAGTTTATTCAGGGTGAGCTCCTACAATGAGCAGTTCTTC.

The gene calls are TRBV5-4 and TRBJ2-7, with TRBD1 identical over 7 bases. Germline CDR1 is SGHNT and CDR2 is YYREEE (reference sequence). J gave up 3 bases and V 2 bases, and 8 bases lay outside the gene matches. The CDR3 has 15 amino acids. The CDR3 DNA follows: TGTGCCAGCAGCTTCCAGGGGACAGCAAACTACGAGCAGTACTTC. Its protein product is CASSFQGTANYEQYF.

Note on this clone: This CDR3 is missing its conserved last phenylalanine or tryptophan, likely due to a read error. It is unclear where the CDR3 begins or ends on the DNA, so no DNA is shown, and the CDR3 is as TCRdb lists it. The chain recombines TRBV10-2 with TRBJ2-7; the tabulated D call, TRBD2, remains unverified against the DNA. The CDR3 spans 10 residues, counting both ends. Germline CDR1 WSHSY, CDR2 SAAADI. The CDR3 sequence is CAIPSDRFYL.

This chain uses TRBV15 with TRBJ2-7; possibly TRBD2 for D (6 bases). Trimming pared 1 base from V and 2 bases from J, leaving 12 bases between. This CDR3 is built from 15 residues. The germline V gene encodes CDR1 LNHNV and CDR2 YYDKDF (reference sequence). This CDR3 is CATSRGGDRAYEQYF. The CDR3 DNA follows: TGTGCCACCAGCAGAGGGGGGGACCGAGCCTACGAGCAGTACTTC.